This T cell receptor (beta chain) derives from a study of blood T cell repertoires in COVID-19. Turning to the study itself: Samples taken during acute and convalescent COVID-19 were collected in the United States, Italy and Spain. T cells, B-cell-depleted T cells, or PBMCs provided the cDNA or gDNA that served as material.

Germline CDR1 and CDR2: SGHRS and YFSETQ. This CDR3 is built from 12 residues. Trimming took 4 bases from V and 7 from J, leaving 11 bases between them. Source study methods: Researchers report that nucleated cell counts were estimated from reference gene primer amplification. Profiling relied on immunoSEQ multiplex PCR, and the TCRdb table lists in-frame clones only, not all of them. V and J calls plus clone size are reproduced from that table; the DNA served to infer D and trimming. The data contain some 70,000 clones, just under 80% of them singletons. Specimen: peripheral blood. V and J are TRBV5-1 and TRBJ2-5; D may be TRBD2 (6 bases). The receptor comes from a woman aged 55 to 70 with acute or convalescent COVID-19. Written as DNA, the CDR3 is TGCGCCAGCAGCCTGGAGGGAGGGACCCAGTACTTC. This translates into CASSLEGGTQYF.